The 19 T cell receptor beta chains below all came from one sample that was sequenced in a study of CD8+ T cells in alopecia areata (dated by TCRdb to the late 2010s). The treatment or condition label here, explained by the study, means: oral pan-JAK inhibitor, 5-10 mg twice daily. Receptor libraries were prepared by the immunoSEQ multiplex PCR assay. For TCR sequencing, RNA was extracted from every sample and reverse transcribed into cDNA to serve as template. This is the immuneACCESS table as TCRdb keeps it, with only in-frame sequences that have V and J called. A part of the clones is gone; compared with another copy, unresolved V genes explain less than half, and the rest is unexplained. This sample lists approximately 180,000 clones; roughly 60% were detected once. The biggest ten clones account for about 1.3% of the sample. Sequencing was performed on CD4+ T cells sorted from blood, taken between weeks 47 and 50, from a patient treated with tofacitinib. The receptor source for this set is a human donor with alopecia areata.

The chain joins TRBV29-1 to TRBJ2-5; D is uncertain. The CDR3 has 10 amino acids. Trimming left V 4 bases short and J 4 bases short, with 4 bases between. The germline V gene encodes CDR1 SQVTM and CDR2 ANQGSEA. DNA of the CDR3: TGCAGCGTTGTCCGAGAGACCCAGTACTTC. Its protein product is CSVVRETQYF. Filled out from reference TRBV29-1 and TRBJ2-5, the complete variable domain reads SAVISQKPSRDICQRGTSLTIQCQVDSQVTMMFWYRQQPGQSLTLIATANQGSEATYESGFVIDKFPISRPNLTFSTLTVSNMSPEDSSIYLCSVVRETQYFGPGTRLLVL.

The chain couples TRBV29-1 to TRBJ1-2; 7 bases line up with TRBD1. This CDR3 comprises 13 residues. Germline loops: CDR1 SQVTM, CDR2 ANQGSEA. Trimming cost V 4 bases and J 5 bases; bases outside gene matches: 7. The CDR3 bases are TGCAGCGTTGGAGACAGGGAGGGTTATGGCTACACCTTC. Translating gives CSVGDREGYGYTF.

V is TRBV29-1 and J is TRBJ1-2; D remains unclear. The germline V gene encodes CDR1 SQVTM and CDR2 ANQGSEA. CDR3 length equals 12 residues. V was clipped by 4 bases and J by 0 bases, with 6 bases between them. This CDR3 reads CSVGSPNYGYTF. As DNA, the CDR3 is TGCAGCGTTGGATCGCCTAACTATGGCTACACCTTC.

The chain carries TRBV4-1 and TRBJ2-5, with 10 positions matching TRBD2. This CDR3 is built from 15 residues. CDR1 and CDR2 from the germline V gene are MGHRA and YSYEKL. The J segment lost 1 base and the V segment lost 3 bases, leaving 2 bases of the junction unmatched. The CDR3: CASSHLAGAQETQYF. The CDR3 region has the DNA TGCGCCAGCAGCCACCTAGCGGGGGCCCAAGAGACCCAGTACTTC.

The CDR3 here is CASSYRGDSPLHF. Written as DNA, the CDR3 is TGTGCCAGCAGTTACAGGGGTGATTCACCCCTCCACTTT. This rearrangement joins TRBV6-6 to TRBJ1-6, with D possibly being TRBD1 (5 bases). The CDR3 sequence is 13 residues long. The V end lost 2 bases, the J end lost 8 bases, and 7 bases lay between the germline ends. From germline, CDR1 is MNHNY and CDR2 SVGAGI (reference sequence).

Worth noting for this clone: At the DNA level, this CDR3 is encoded by other sequences in the same sample as well. The V call is TRBV5-1, the J call TRBJ2-7; 13 nucleotides agree with TRBD2. The CDR3 totals 15 residues. V was clipped by 4 bases and J by 4 bases; unmatched bases: 5. Looked up from germline, CDR1 is SGHRS and CDR2 is YFSETQ. CDR3 residues: CASSLRTSGGYEQYF. DNA of the CDR3: TGCGCCAGCAGCCTAAGGACTAGCGGGGGTTACGAGCAGTACTTC. The full variable domain, its missing parts supplied by reference TRBV5-1 and TRBJ2-7, is KAGVTQTPRYLIKTRGQQVTLSCSPISGHRSVSWYQQTPGQGLQFLFEYFSETQRNKGNFPGRFSGRQFSNSRSEMNVSTLELGDSALYLCASSLRTSGGYEQYFGPGTRLTVT.

This clone turned up a few times. The V call is TRBV30, the J call TRBJ1-6; D not certain. The CDR3 covers 11 residues. V was clipped by 1 base and J by 7 bases, with 2 bases between them. Germline CDR1 GTSNPN, CDR2 SVGIG (reference sequence). DNA of the CDR3: TGTGCCTGGAGTGAAAATTCACCCCTCCACTTT. Translating gives CAWSENSPLHF.

The rearrangement joins TRBV7-2 to TRBJ1-6; D is unclear. CDR1 and CDR2 (germline): SGHTA, FQGNSA. The CDR3 consists of 15 residues. Trimming removed 2 bases from V and 10 bases from J, with 15 bases in between. The CDR3 bases are TGTGCCAGCAGCTTATATATGGCTGGAGAGTCACCCCTCCACTTT. Translating it yields CASSLYMAGESPLHF.

Points on this clone: Different DNA sequences within this sample yield the same CDR3. The chain employs TRBV30 and TRBJ2-6, with a weak D call TRBD2 (5 bases). V lost 5 bases to trimming and J lost 0 bases, with 5 bases between them. This CDR3 contains 13 residues. Germline assignment: CDR1 GTSNPN and CDR2 SVGIG (reference sequence). The CDR3 DNA follows: TGTGCCTGGGGACTCTCTGGGGCCAACGTCCTGACTTTC. This codes for CAWGLSGANVLTF.

The rearrangement links TRBV6-5 to TRBJ2-5, with TRBD2 identical over 11 bases. The V gene end was trimmed by 6 bases and the J gene end by 12 bases; junction bases not matched to a gene: 12. In germline, CDR1 is MNHEY, CDR2 SVGAGI. The CDR3 is made up of 14 amino acids. The CDR3 sequence is CASSHGGTSGFKYF. The CDR3 DNA follows: TGTGCCAGCAGCCATGGGGGGACTAGCGGATTTAAGTACTTC.

This sequence joins TRBV18 and TRBJ2-1; D is ambiguous. The CDR3 loop spans 11 amino acids. Germline V CDR1 and CDR2: KGHSH, LQKENI. V lost 8 bases and J lost 8, with 10 bases in between. As DNA, the CDR3 is TGTGCCAGCCGGGTCTCCCATGAGCAGTTCTTC. Protein: CASRVSHEQFF.

This sequence joins TRBV4-3 and TRBJ1-1, with a tentative D call TRBD1 (6 bases). V lost 1 base to trimming and J lost 5 bases, with 14 bases between them. The CDR3 is 15 amino acids. The germline V gene has CDR1 LGHNA and CDR2 YSLEER. As DNA, the CDR3 is TGCGCCAGCAGCCAAGTGTTGGGGGCTGATACTGAAGCTTTCTTT. The encoded protein is CASSQVLGADTEAFF.

This clone was picked up one time. This rearrangement joins TRBV29-1 to TRBJ2-1, with a tentative D call TRBD2 (5 bases). The CDR3 runs to 13 residues. V lost 6 bases and J 8 bases, leaving 17 bases between the germline ends. Germline values: CDR1 SQVTM, CDR2 ANQGSEA. The CDR3 DNA is TGCAGCGTCCGGACCACTAGAATGGATGAGCAGTTCTTC. Its protein product is CSVRTTRMDEQFF.

The rearrangement links TRBV27 to TRBJ1-4; TRBD1 is a possible D gene (6 bases). The germline CDR1 and CDR2 sequences are MNHEY and SMNVEV (reference sequence). CDR3 length equals 14 residues. V was trimmed by 6 bases and J by 7 bases, leaving 15 bases between them. The DNA for the CDR3 is TGTGCCAGCAGCCAACCAGGGGTTGGTGAAAAACTGTTTTTT. It codes for CASSQPGVGEKLFF.

The V call is TRBV23-1, the J call TRBJ1-5; D unresolved. TRBV23-1 carries the ORF label, with uncertain function. The CDR3 covers 11 residues. V dropped 6 bases and J dropped 4 bases, with 4 bases sitting between them. The CDR3 spells CASSPNQPQHF. As DNA, the CDR3 is TGCGCCAGCAGCCCGAATCAGCCCCAGCATTTT.

This chain joins TRBV7-3 and TRBJ1-2; weak D call: TRBD1 (5 bases). From germline, CDR1 is SGHTA and CDR2 FQGTGA. The CDR3 totals 14 residues. V was trimmed by 0 bases and J by 3 bases, leaving 8 bases between them. CDR3 bases: TGTGCCAGCAGCTTAACGGGACGGGACTATGGCTACACCTTC. Its translation: CASSLTGRDYGYTF.

The chain recombines TRBV30 with TRBJ2-5; 10 bases are shared with TRBD2. Germline-derived CDR1 and CDR2 are GTSNPN and SVGIG (reference sequence). The CDR3 runs 15 residues. J lost 5 bases, V lost 1 base, and 7 bases had no gene match. CDR3 protein: CAWSDLAGVRETQYF. The CDR3 DNA reads TGTGCCTGGAGTGACCTAGCGGGGGTTAGGGAGACCCAGTACTTC.

The chain joins TRBV7-2 to TRBJ2-4; possibly TRBD1 or TRBD2 for D (5 bases each). The CDR3 length is 13 residues. Trimming removed 6 bases at V and 3 bases at J, with 9 bases between. Germline CDR1 and CDR2: SGHTA and FQGNSA. For the CDR3, the DNA is TGTGCCAGCAGGGGGGACGGCAAAAACATTCAGTACTTC. Encoded protein: CASRGDGKNIQYF. Together with reference TRBV7-2 and TRBJ2-4, the CDR3 gives the full variable domain: GAGVSQSPSNKVTEKGKDVELRCDPISGHTALYWYRQSLGQGLEFLIYFQGNSAPDKSGLPSDRFSAERTGGSVSTLTIQRTQQEDSAVYLCASRGDGKNIQYFGAGTRLSVL.

The V and J genes are TRBV4-3 and TRBJ2-6; possible D gene TRBD1, 6 bases. Germline CDR1 is LGHNA and CDR2 is YSLEER. The V gene lost 2 bases and the J gene lost 4 bases, with 12 bases spanning the gap. The CDR3 runs to 16 residues. The CDR3: CASSQRQVAGANVLTF. The CDR3 nucleotides are TGCGCCAGCAGCCAAAGACAGGTCGCCGGGGCCAACGTCCTGACTTTC.